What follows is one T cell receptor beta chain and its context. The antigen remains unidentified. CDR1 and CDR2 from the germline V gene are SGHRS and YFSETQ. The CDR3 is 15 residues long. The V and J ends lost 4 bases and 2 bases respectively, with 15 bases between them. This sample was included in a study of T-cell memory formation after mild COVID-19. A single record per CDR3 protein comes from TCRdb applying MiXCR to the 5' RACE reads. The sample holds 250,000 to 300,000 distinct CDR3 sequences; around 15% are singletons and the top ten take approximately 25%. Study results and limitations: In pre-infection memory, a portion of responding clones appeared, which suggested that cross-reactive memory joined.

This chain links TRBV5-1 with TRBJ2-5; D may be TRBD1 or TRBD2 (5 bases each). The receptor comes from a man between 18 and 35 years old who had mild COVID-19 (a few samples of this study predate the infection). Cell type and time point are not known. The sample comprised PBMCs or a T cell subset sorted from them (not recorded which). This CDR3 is CASSRTGTEQETQYF. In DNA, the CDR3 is TGCGCCAGCAGCAGGACCGGGACGGAGCAAGAGACCCAGTACTTC.